Following are 26 T cell receptor beta chains from one sample sequenced in a study of cytomegalovirus exposure and HLA in healthy donors. Produced via immunoSEQ multiplex PCR; TCRdb's table is partial and in-frame only. The data show approximately 100,000 clones, roughly 90% seen once. Sequencing was done on a sample of PBMCs. The receptors come from a man aged 18 to 35 in good health and CMV-seropositive.

As to this clone: The sample carries other DNA sequences with the same CDR3. This sequence joins TRBV9 and TRBJ2-3; no clear D gene. Trimming left V 0 bases short and J 3 bases short, with 5 bases between. CDR3 length: 13 residues. CDR1 SGDLS and CDR2 YYNGEE come from the germline V gene. The CDR3: CASSVAVTDTQYF. CDR3 bases: TGTGCCAGCAGCGTAGCTGTGACAGATACGCAGTATTTT.

The CDR3 loop is CSVVLWAAQGADTQYF. The CDR3, as DNA: TGCAGCGTAGTTCTTTGGGCCGCCCAGGGCGCAGATACGCAGTATTTT. This sequence joins TRBV29-1 and TRBJ2-3, with D perhaps matching TRBD1 (5 bases). The ends were cut back, 6 bases at V and 4 bases at J, with 23 bases in the middle. The CDR3 is 16 residues long. In germline, CDR1 is SQVTM, CDR2 ANQGSEA.

The chain combines TRBV7-9 with TRBJ2-1, with a weak D call TRBD1 (5 bases). CDR1 and CDR2 (germline): SEHNR, FQNEAQ (reference sequence). With 2 bases removed from V and 5 bases from J, the gap between germline ends came to 7 bases. The CDR3 spans 13 residues. Here the CDR3 reads CASSLIQDNEQFF. The CDR3 DNA is TGTGCCAGCAGCTTAATACAGGACAATGAGCAGTTCTTC.

The chain is built from TRBV5-1 and TRBJ2-7; D might be TRBD1 (6 bases). Germline assignment: CDR1 SGHRS and CDR2 YFSETQ. V lost 3 bases to trimming and J lost 2 bases, with 12 bases between them. The CDR3 spans 14 residues. In DNA, the CDR3 is TGCGCCAGCAGCTCCGGACAGTTTCCCTACGAGCAGTACTTC. Protein: CASSSGQFPYEQYF.

The chain links TRBV15 to TRBJ2-5, with 11 bases identical to TRBD2. This CDR3 spans 16 amino acids. Germline CDR1 reads LNHNV; CDR2 reads YYDKDF (reference sequence). V lost 0 bases to trimming and J lost 5 bases; unmatched junction nucleotides: 5. CDR3 sequence (DNA): TGTGCCACCAGCAGAGATAGCGGGGGGGCCTTGGAGACCCAGTACTTC. This sequence encodes CATSRDSGGALETQYF.

About this clone itself: A junction boundary mismatches the germline segment, possibly from a read error. The chain couples TRBV5-5 to TRBJ2-1, with 13 positions matching TRBD2. The CDR3 runs 13 residues. Germline V gene data show CDR1 as SGHKS and CDR2 as YYEKEE (reference sequence). The CDR3 sequence: CASSLETSGGPVF. The CDR3 DNA reads as TGTGCCAGCAGCTTGGAGACTAGCGGGGGGCCGGTCTTC.

Only a few counts were recorded for this clone. DNA for the CDR3: TGTGCCAGCCAACAACAGGGGCATCAGCCCCAGCATTTT. This translates into CASQQQGHQPQHF. The chain recombines TRBV7-9 with TRBJ1-5; 7 positions match TRBD1. Germline assignment: CDR1 SEHNR and CDR2 FQNEAQ (reference sequence). The J segment lost 5 bases and the V segment lost 8 bases, leaving 6 bases of the junction unmatched. This CDR3 region has 13 residues.

The chain recombines TRBV7-2 with TRBJ2-7; 15 bases match TRBD2. V shed 3 bases and J 3 bases; nucleotides not matched to a gene: 6. The CDR3 has 17 amino acids. Per germline, CDR1 SGHTA and CDR2 FQGNSA. CDR3 in DNA: TGTGCCAGCAGCTTGGGACTAGCGGGGGGAATCGTCTACGAGCAGTACTTC. This codes for CASSLGLAGGIVYEQYF.

The chain joins TRBV28 to TRBJ1-2; D ambiguous. The V gene's germline CDR1 is MDHEN and CDR2 SYDVKM. Deletions cut 6 bases from V and 2 bases from J, with 7 bases between. The CDR3 runs to 12 residues. CDR3 loop: CASSGLNYGYTF. The CDR3, as DNA: TGTGCCAGCAGCGGACTGAACTATGGCTACACCTTC.

The chain employs TRBV11-3 and TRBJ2-5; D gene ambiguous. Per germline, CDR1 SGHNT and CDR2 YENEEA. V was trimmed by 3 bases and J by 0 bases, leaving 5 bases between them. The CDR3 spans 13 residues. CDR3 coding DNA: TGTGCCAGCAGCTTTGGCTACCAAGAGACCCAGTACTTC. Its protein product is CASSFGYQETQYF.

This clone was recorded only once. The rearrangement uses TRBV28 and TRBJ2-1; the match to TRBD2 covers 7 bases. Germline CDR1 reads MDHEN; CDR2 reads SYDVKM. There are 14 residues in the CDR3. With V trimmed by 3 bases and J by 8 bases, 7 bases remained unmatched. The chain's CDR3 is CASSLDSGSHEQFF. The CDR3 DNA is TGTGCCAGCAGTTTGGATAGCGGGTCACATGAGCAGTTCTTC.

The chain is built from TRBV7-3 and TRBJ2-5; D uncertain. V lost 0 bases, J lost 5 bases, and 7 bases lay in between. This CDR3 region has 13 residues. Germline V lookup: CDR1 SGHTA, CDR2 FQGTGA. The CDR3 region has the DNA TGTGCCAGCAGCTTAACGAGCCGGGAGACCCAGTACTTC. Encoded protein: CASSLTSRETQYF.

V and J are TRBV7-9 and TRBJ1-2; D not certain. From germline, CDR1 is SEHNR and CDR2 FQNEAQ (reference sequence). V was pared by 0 bases and J by 8 bases, with 7 bases between. The CDR3 runs to 12 residues. In DNA, the CDR3 is TGTGCCAGCAGCTTAGCGTCCGAGGGCTACACCTTC. Translating it yields CASSLASEGYTF.

This chain connects TRBV28 to TRBJ2-7; possibly TRBD2 for D (6 bases). Germline CDR1 is MDHEN and CDR2 is SYDVKM. V was clipped by 7 bases and J by 2 bases, with 18 bases between them. The length of the CDR3 is 15 residues. The CDR3 protein is CASTPGGIQTYEQYF. CDR3 in DNA: TGTGCCAGCACCCCTGGGGGGATTCAAACCTACGAGCAGTACTTC.

V usage is TRBV6-5 and J usage is TRBJ2-7, with 9 bases aligning to TRBD1. Germline loops: CDR1 MNHEY, CDR2 SVGAGI. The V gene end was trimmed by 2 bases and the J gene end by 7 bases; junction bases not matched to a gene: 6. This CDR3 region has 14 residues. In DNA form, the CDR3 reads TGTGCCAGCAGTTACACACAGGGGGCGGTGGAGCAGTACTTC. It encodes CASSYTQGAVEQYF.

The chain combines TRBV7-9 with TRBJ2-1; tentatively, D is TRBD1 (6 bases). The V gene lost 1 base and the J gene lost 7 bases, with 14 bases spanning the gap. CDR1 SEHNR and CDR2 FQNEAQ come from the germline V gene (reference sequence). This CDR3 is built from 15 residues. The CDR3 here is CASSLGQGLINEQFF. The CDR3 DNA reads TGTGCCAGCAGCTTAGGGCAGGGGCTGATTAATGAGCAGTTCTTC.

The chain joins TRBV6-1 to TRBJ2-4, with 14 bases identical to TRBD2. The J segment lost 5 bases and the V segment lost 7 bases, leaving 4 bases of the junction unmatched. Germline CDR1 and CDR2: MNHNS and SASEGT. CDR3 size: 15 residues. Here the CDR3 reads CASTPGLAGENIQYF. CDR3 nucleotide sequence: TGTGCCAGCACCCCGGGACTAGCGGGAGAAAACATTCAGTACTTC.

This chain links TRBV11-1 with TRBJ2-1, with D maybe TRBD2 (5 bases). The CDR3 has 16 amino acids. CDR1 and CDR2 from the germline V gene are SGHAT and FQDESV (reference sequence). Trimming pared 0 bases from V and 0 bases from J, leaving 9 bases between. The CDR3 DNA reads as TGTGCCAGCAGCTTAGCGCGGGCAGGCTCCTACAATGAGCAGTTCTTC. Amino acid sequence: CASSLARAGSYNEQFF.

The chain employs TRBV2 and TRBJ2-1; a possible D gene is TRBD2 (5 bases). The V gene lost 10 bases and the J gene lost 12 bases, with 16 bases spanning the gap. Germline V gene data show CDR1 as SNHLY and CDR2 as FYNNEI. The CDR3 length is 11 residues. CDR3 amino acids: CAINTDFRQFF. DNA for the CDR3: TGTGCCATAAATACGGACTTTAGGCAGTTCTTC.

This chain links TRBV18 with TRBJ2-5; 7 bases match TRBD1. CDR3 size: 14 residues. Looked up from germline, CDR1 is KGHSH and CDR2 is LQKENI. The junction had 3 bases not matched to a gene; V was cut back by 3 bases and J by 2 bases. The CDR3 region has the DNA TGTGCCAGCTCACCTCCGGACAGGCAAGAGACCCAGTACTTC. This codes for CASSPPDRQETQYF.

This chain joins TRBV28 and TRBJ1-5; D is undetermined. The CDR3 has 14 amino acids. V was trimmed by 6 bases and J by 7 bases, leaving 16 bases between them. CDR1 is MDHEN, CDR2 SYDVKM, per germline. CDR3 nucleotides: TGTGCCAGCAGCCTGAAACACCAGGAACAGCCCCAGCATTTT. It yields the protein CASSLKHQEQPQHF.

The V call is TRBV10-3, the J call TRBJ2-1; no clear D. CDR1 ENHRY and CDR2 SYGVKD come from the germline V gene. The CDR3 has 14 amino acids. Trimming left V 4 bases short and J 0 bases short, with 7 bases between. The CDR3 is CAISVVGSYNEQFF. The CDR3 DNA reads as TGTGCCATCAGTGTGGTCGGCTCCTACAATGAGCAGTTCTTC.

The chain combines TRBV9 with TRBJ2-3; 14 positions agree with TRBD2. Germline-derived CDR1 and CDR2 are SGDLS and YYNGEE. The CDR3 has 17 amino acids. The V gene end was trimmed by 4 bases and the J gene end by 0 bases; junction bases not matched to a gene: 4. DNA of the CDR3: TGTGCCAGCAGCAAAGGGACTAGCGGGGGAAGCACAGATACGCAGTATTTT. Residues: CASSKGTSGGSTDTQYF.

This chain uses TRBV9 with TRBJ2-1; possible D gene TRBD2, 6 bases. This CDR3 spans 15 amino acids. Trimming took off 0 bases at V and 5 bases at J, with 12 bases between the two ends. Looked up from germline, CDR1 is SGDLS and CDR2 is YYNGEE. The CDR3 reads CASSVGVSGDNEQFF. CDR3 coding DNA: TGTGCCAGCAGCGTAGGGGTTAGCGGTGACAATGAGCAGTTCTTC. The full variable domain, completed using reference TRBV9 and TRBJ2-1, is DSGVTQTPKHLITATGQRVTLRCSPRSGDLSVYWYQQSLDQGLQFLIQYYNGEERAKGNILERFSAQQFPDLHSELNLSSLELGDSALYFCASSVGVSGDNEQFFGPGTRLTVL.

In its sample, this clone was seen once. V usage is TRBV5-1 and J usage is TRBJ2-3; 9 bases line up with TRBD1. Per germline, CDR1 SGHRS and CDR2 YFSETQ. The CDR3 has 14 residues. The V gene end was trimmed by 3 bases and the J gene end by 4 bases; junction bases not matched to a gene: 3. CDR3 amino acids: CASSYTGGPDTQYF. CDR3 nucleotide sequence: TGCGCCAGCAGCTACACAGGGGGCCCAGATACGCAGTATTTT. Full variable domain (missing parts from reference TRBV5-1 and TRBJ2-3): KAGVTQTPRYLIKTRGQQVTLSCSPISGHRSVSWYQQTPGQGLQFLFEYFSETQRNKGNFPGRFSGRQFSNSRSEMNVSTLELGDSALYLCASSYTGGPDTQYFGPGTRLTVL.

The V gene is TRBV15, the J gene TRBJ2-7; tentatively, D is TRBD2 (5 bases). Germline CDR1 and CDR2: LNHNV and YYDKDF (reference sequence). The CDR3 consists of 16 residues. V gave up 5 bases and J gave up 5 bases, with 22 bases separating them. The CDR3 coding sequence is TGTGCCACCAGCTTTAGCCCCGGGGTCACGGTCCACGAGCAGTACTTC. Amino acid sequence: CATSFSPGVTVHEQYF.